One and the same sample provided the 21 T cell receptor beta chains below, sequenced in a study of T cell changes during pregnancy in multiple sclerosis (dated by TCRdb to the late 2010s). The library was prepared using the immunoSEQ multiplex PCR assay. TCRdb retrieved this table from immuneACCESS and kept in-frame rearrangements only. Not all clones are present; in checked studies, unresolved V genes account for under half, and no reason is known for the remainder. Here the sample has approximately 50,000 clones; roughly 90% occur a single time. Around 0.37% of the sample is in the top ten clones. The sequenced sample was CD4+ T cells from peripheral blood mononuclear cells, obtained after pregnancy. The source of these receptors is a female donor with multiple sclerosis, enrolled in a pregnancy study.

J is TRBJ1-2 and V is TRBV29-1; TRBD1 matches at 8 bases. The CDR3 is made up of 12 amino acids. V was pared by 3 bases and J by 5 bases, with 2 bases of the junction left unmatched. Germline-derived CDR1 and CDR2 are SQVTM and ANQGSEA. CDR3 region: CSVDRGPYGYTF. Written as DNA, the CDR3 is TGCAGCGTTGACAGGGGGCCTTATGGCTACACCTTC.

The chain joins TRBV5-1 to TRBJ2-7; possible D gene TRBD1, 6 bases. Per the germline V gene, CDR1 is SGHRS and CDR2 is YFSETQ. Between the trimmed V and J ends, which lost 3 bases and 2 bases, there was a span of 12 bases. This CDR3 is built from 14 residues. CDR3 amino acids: CASSSTGNAYEQYF. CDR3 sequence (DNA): TGCGCCAGCAGCTCCACAGGGAACGCCTACGAGCAGTACTTC.

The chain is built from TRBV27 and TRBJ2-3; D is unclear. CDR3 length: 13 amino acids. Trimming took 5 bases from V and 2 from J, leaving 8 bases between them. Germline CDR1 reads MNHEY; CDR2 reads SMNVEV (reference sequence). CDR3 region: CASSSHNTDTQYF. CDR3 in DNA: TGTGCCAGCAGTAGTCACAACACAGATACGCAGTATTTT.

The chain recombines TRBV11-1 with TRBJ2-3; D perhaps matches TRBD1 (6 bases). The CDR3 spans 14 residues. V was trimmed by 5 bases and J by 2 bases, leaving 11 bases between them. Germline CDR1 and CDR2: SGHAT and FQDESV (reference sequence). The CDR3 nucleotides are TGTGCCAGCAGCCGAGACAGGACCACAGATACGCAGTATTTT. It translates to CASSRDRTTDTQYF.

The CDR3 DNA follows: TGTGCCTGGAGTGCTAACCAGGGGGTCCTAACAGATACGCAGTATTTT. Its translation is CAWSANQGVLTDTQYF. The genes are TRBV30 and TRBJ2-3, with 7 bases aligning to TRBD1. Germline V CDR1 and CDR2: GTSNPN, SVGIG (reference sequence). This CDR3 contains 16 residues. With 1 base clipped from V and 3 bases from J, the junction kept 10 bases outside the gene matches. The full variable domain, completed using reference TRBV30 and TRBJ2-3, is SQTIHQWPATLVQPVGSPLSLECTVEGTSNPNLYWYRQAAGRGLQLLFYSVGIGQISSEVPQNLSASRPQDRQFILSSKKLLLSDSGFYLCAWSANQGVLTDTQYFGPGTRLTVL.

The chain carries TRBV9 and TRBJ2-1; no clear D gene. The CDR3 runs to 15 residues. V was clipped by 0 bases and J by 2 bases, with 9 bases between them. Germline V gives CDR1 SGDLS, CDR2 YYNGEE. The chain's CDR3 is CASSVDAYPYNEQFF. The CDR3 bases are TGTGCCAGCAGCGTAGACGCGTACCCCTACAATGAGCAGTTCTTC.

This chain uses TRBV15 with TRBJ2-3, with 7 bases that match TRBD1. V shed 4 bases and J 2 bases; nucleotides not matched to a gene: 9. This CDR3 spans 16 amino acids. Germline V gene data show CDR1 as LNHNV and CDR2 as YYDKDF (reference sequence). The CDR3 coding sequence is TGTGCCACCAGCACCAGGGACAGAACATACACAGATACGCAGTATTTT. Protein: CATSTRDRTYTDTQYF. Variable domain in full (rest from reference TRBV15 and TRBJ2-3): DAMVIQNPRYQVTQFGKPVTLSCSQTLNHNVMYWYQQKSSQAPKLLFHYYDKDFNNEADTPDNFQSRRPNTSFCFLDIRSPGLGDTAMYLCATSTRDRTYTDTQYFGPGTRLTVL.

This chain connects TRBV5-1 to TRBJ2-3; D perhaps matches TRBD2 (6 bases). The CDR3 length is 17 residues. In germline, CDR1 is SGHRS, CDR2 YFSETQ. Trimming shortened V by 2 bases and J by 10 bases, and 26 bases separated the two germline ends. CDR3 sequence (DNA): TGCGCCAGCAGCTTCCGGGGGTTCTCAGTCGAGGGGAGTGCGCAGTATTTT. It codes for CASSFRGFSVEGSAQYF.

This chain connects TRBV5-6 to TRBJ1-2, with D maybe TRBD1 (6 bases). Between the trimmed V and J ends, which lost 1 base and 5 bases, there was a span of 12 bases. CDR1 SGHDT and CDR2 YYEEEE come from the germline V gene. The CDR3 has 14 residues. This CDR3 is CASSLNRVWYGYTF. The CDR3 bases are TGTGCCAGCAGCTTGAACAGGGTATGGTATGGCTACACCTTC.

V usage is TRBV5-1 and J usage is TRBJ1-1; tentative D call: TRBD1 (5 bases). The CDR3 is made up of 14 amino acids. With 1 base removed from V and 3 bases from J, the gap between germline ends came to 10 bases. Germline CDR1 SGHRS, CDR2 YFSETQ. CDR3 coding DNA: TGCGCCAGCAGCTTGCAGGCGGGGGACACTGAAGCTTTCTTT. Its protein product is CASSLQAGDTEAFF.

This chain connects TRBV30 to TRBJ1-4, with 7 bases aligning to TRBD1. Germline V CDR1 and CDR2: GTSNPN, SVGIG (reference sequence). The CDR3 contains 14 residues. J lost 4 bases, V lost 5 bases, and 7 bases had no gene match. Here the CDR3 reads CAWGRTGLNEKLFF. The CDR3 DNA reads TGTGCCTGGGGAAGGACAGGCCTTAATGAAAAACTGTTTTTT. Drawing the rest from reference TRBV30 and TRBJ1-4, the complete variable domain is SQTIHQWPATLVQPVGSPLSLECTVEGTSNPNLYWYRQAAGRGLQLLFYSVGIGQISSEVPQNLSASRPQDRQFILSSKKLLLSDSGFYLCAWGRTGLNEKLFFGSGTQLSVL.

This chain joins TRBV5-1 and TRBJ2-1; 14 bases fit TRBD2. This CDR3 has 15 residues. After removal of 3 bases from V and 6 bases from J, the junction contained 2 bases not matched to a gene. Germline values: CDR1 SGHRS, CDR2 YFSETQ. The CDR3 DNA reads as TGCGCCAGCAGCTCGGGACTAGCGGGAGTCAATGAGCAGTTCTTC. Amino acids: CASSSGLAGVNEQFF.

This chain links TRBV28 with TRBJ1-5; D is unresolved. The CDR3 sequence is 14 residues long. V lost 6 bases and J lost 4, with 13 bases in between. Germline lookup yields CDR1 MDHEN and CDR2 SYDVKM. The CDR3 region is CASSFTNSNQPQHF. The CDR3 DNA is TGTGCCAGCAGCTTCACAAACAGTAATCAGCCCCAGCATTTT.

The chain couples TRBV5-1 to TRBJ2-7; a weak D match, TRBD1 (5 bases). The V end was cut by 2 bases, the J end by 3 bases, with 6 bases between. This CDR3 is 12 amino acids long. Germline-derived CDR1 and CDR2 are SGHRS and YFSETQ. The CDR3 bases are TGCGCCAGCAGCTTCGACAGCTACGAGCAGTACTTC. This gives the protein CASSFDSYEQYF.

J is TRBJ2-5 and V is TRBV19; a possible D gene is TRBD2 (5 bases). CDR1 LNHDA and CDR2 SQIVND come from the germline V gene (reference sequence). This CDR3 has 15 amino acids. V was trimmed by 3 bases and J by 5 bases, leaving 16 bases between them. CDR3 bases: TGTGCCAGTAGTATTGGCTTCGGGGTGGAGGAGACCCAGTACTTC. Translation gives CASSIGFGVEETQYF.

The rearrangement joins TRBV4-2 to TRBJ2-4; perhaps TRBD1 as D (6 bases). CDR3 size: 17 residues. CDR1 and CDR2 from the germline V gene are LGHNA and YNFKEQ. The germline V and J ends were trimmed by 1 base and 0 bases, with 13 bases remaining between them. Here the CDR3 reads CASSQAAGAGAKNIQYF. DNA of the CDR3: TGTGCCAGCAGCCAAGCGGCAGGGGCTGGAGCCAAAAACATTCAGTACTTC.

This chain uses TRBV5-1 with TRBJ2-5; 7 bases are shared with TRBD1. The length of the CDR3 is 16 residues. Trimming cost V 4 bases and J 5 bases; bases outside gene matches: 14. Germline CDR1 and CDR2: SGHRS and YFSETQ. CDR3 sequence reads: CASSPATGLGGETQYF. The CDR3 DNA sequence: TGCGCCAGCAGCCCAGCGACAGGGTTGGGCGGGGAGACCCAGTACTTC.

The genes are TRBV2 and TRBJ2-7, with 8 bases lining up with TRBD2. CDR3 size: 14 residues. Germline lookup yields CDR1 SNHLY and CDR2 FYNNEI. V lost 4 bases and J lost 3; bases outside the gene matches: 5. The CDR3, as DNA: TGTGCCAGCAGTGCCCGACTAGCGATCTACGAGCAGTACTTC. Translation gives CASSARLAIYEQYF.

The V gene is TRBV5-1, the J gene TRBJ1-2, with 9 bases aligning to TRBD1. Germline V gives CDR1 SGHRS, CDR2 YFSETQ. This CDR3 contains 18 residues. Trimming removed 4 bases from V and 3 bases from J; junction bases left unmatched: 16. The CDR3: CASSASGTGRERDYGYTF. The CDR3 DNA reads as TGCGCCAGCAGCGCCTCCGGGACAGGGCGGGAACGCGACTATGGCTACACCTTC. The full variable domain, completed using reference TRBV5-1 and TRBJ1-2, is KAGVTQTPRYLIKTRGQQVTLSCSPISGHRSVSWYQQTPGQGLQFLFEYFSETQRNKGNFPGRFSGRQFSNSRSEMNVSTLELGDSALYLCASSASGTGRERDYGYTFGSGTRLTVV.

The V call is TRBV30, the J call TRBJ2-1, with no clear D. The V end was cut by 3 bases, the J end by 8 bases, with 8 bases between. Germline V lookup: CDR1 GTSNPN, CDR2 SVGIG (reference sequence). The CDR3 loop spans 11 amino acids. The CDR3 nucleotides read TGTGCCTGGAGCCCCCCAGATGAGCAGTTCTTC. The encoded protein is CAWSPPDEQFF.

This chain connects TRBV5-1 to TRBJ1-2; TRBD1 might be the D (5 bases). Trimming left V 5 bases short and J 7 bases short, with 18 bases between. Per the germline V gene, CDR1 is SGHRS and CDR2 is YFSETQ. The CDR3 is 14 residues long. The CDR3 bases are TGCGCCAGCAGTTCGGATCAGGGTGAGCGTGGCTACACCTTC. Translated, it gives CASSSDQGERGYTF.